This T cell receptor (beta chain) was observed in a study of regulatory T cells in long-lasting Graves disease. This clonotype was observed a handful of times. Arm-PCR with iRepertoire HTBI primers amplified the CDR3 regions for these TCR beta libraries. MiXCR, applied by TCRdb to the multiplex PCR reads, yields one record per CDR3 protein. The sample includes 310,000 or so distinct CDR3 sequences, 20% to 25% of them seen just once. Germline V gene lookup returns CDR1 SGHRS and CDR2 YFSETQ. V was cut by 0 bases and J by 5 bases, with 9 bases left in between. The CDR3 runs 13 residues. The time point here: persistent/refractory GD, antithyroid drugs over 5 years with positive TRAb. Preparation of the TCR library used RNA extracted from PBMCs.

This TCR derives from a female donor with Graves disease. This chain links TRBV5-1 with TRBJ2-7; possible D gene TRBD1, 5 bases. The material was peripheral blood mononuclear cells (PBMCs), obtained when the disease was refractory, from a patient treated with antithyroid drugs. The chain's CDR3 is CASSLGQPDEQYF. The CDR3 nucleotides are TGCGCCAGCAGCTTGGGACAGCCGGACGAGCAGTACTTC.